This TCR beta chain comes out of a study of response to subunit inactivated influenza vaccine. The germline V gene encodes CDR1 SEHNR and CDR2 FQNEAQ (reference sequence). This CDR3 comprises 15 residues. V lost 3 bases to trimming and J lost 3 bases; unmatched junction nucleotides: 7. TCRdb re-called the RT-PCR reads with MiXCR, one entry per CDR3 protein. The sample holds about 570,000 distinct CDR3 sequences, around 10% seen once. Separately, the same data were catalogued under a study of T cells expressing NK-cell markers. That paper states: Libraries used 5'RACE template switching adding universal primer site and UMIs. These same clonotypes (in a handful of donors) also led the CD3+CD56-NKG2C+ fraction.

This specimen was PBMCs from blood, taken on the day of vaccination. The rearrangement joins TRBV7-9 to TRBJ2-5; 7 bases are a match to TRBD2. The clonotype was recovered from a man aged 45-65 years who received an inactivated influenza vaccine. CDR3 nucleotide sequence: TGTGCCAGCAGCTTTGGGCTAGCGGACAAAGAGACCCAGTACTTC. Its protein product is CASSFGLADKETQYF.